This TCR beta chain was sequenced during a study of CD8 T cells in Susac syndrome (dated by TCRdb to about 2019). Study-wide context: Among the sequenced Susac syndrome patients, about 6 had clinically active disease and fewer than ten were in clinical remission. At blood withdrawal, Susac syndrome patients were either therapy-naive, taking corticosteroids (in some cases with IVIg as well), or taking IVIg alone. Whether CD8+ T cell activation and differentiation in Susac syndrome was antigen driven was tested using repertoire sequencing. The paper as a whole reports these results and caveats: The number of individuals in the TCR sequencing and HLA analysis was recognized as being relatively small. In patients with Susac syndrome, the CD4+ T cell repertoire showed no detectable clonal expansion.

RNA was extracted using the RNeasy kit, and about 0.5 to 1 ug of the RNA was reverse transcribed with random hexamers. The immunoSEQ multiplex PCR assay, which covers 54 Vbeta and 13 Jbeta segments, was used to amplify TCR beta CDR3 regions. Bias from PCR amplification was corrected by using a synthetic template baseline for primer optimization and for computational correction. On the authors' methods: Only productive sequences were kept, with reads annotated to V, D and J genes according to IMGT and analyzed in immunoSEQ Analyzer. Clonality was computed as one minus Shannon entropy normalized by log2 of the number of productive unique sequences. For each patient and control, public and private clones were evaluated within the 100 most prevalent clones. Clones were defined as Susac-specific when absent from the healthy and MS cohorts, from 1052 published viral clones and from other ImmuneACCESS disease sequences. Using fastp at Q25 and MiXCR, TCRdb reprocessed the public reads and kept productive beta chains. Rows are combined by CDR3 protein, so each entry shows the most common genes and DNA. These V and J calls derive from TCRdb rather than the authors' analysis. This sample comprises around 230,000 distinct CDR3 sequences, almost 97% of them detected only once. 0.08% to 0.11% of the sample is taken by the ten largest.

Peripheral blood CD8+ and CD4+ T cells from healthy donors, Susac syndrome patients and multiple sclerosis patients were profiled by high-throughput TCR beta sequencing. Recently defined diagnostic criteria for definite or probable disease were met by the Susac syndrome patients. Bulk CD8+ and CD4+ T cells were purified by magnetic negative isolation, whereas CD8+ TEMRA cells were enriched by FACS. Blood was collected in EDTA tubes and processed within 24 hours, with PBMCs isolated through density gradient centrifugation. PBMCs intended for TCR sequencing were cryopreserved in liquid nitrogen and were subsequently thawed in a 37 degrees C water bath. A purity of at least 90% was achieved for sorted or isolated CD4+, CD8+ and CD8+ TEMRA cells. Worth noting for this clonotype: This clone's antigen is unknown. It has no much larger one-base neighbor in the sample; base qualities were not kept.

The origin of this receptor is a human donor with Susac syndrome. Input material: CD4+ T cells from PBMCs.

This receptor carries the CDR3 CASSFVAGGSNEQFF. The nucleotide sequence reads as follows: TGTGCCAGCAGCTTCGTAGCGGGAGGATCCAATGAGCAGTTCTTC. The rearrangement combines TRBV7-9 with TRBJ2-1; TRBD2 fits 10 bases in the junction. V trim: 3 bases; J trim: 6 bases; unmatched bases: 5. The CDR3, from cysteine to phenylalanine, totals 15 residues. The read is trimmed to its CDR3 DNA, 45 bases read in frame from base 1. The germline V gene (reference sequence) gives CDR1 as SEHNR and CDR2 as FQNEAQ.